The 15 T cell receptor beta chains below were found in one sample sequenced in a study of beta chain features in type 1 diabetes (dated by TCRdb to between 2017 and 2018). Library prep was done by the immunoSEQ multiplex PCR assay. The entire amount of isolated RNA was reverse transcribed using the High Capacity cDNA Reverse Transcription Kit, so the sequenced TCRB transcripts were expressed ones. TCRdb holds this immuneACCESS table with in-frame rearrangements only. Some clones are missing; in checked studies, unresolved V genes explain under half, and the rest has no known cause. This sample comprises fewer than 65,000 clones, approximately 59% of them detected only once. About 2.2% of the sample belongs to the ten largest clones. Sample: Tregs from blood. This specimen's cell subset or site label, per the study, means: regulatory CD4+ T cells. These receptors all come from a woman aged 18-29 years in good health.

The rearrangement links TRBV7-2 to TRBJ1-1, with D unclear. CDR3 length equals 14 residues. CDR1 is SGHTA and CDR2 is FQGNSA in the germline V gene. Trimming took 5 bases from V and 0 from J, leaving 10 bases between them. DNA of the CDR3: TGTGCCAGCAGCGTTTCCGACTTGAACACTGAAGCTTTCTTT. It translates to CASSVSDLNTEAFF. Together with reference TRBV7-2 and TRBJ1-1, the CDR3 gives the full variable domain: GAGVSQSPSNKVTEKGKDVELRCDPISGHTALYWYRQSLGQGLEFLIYFQGNSAPDKSGLPSDRFSAERTGGSVSTLTIQRTQQEDSAVYLCASSVSDLNTEAFFGQGTRLTVV.

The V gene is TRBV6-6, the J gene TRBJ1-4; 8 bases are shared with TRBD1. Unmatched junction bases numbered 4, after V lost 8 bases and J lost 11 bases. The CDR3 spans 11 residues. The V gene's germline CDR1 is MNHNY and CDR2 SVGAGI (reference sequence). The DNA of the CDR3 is TGTGCCAGCGTGGACAGGGAGAAACTGTTTTTT. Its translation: CASVDREKLFF.

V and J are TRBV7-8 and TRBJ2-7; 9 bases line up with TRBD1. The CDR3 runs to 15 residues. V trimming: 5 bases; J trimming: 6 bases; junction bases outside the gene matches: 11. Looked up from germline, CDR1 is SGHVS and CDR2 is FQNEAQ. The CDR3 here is CASSRTGGPPLEQYF. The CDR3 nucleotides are TGTGCCAGCAGCAGAACAGGGGGCCCCCCCCTCGAGCAGTACTTC. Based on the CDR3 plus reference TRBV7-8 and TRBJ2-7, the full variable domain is GAGVSQSPRYKVAKRGQDVALRCDPISGHVSLFWYQQALGQGPEFLTYFQNEAQLDKSGLPSDRFFAERPEGSVSTLKIQRTQQEDSAVYLCASSRTGGPPLEQYFGPGTRLTVT.

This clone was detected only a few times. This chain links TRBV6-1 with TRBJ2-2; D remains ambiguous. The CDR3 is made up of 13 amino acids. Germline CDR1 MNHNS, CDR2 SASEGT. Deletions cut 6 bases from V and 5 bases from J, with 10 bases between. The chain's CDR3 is CASRHVSTGELFF. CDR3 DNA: TGTGCCAGCAGACACGTTTCGACCGGGGAGCTGTTTTTT.

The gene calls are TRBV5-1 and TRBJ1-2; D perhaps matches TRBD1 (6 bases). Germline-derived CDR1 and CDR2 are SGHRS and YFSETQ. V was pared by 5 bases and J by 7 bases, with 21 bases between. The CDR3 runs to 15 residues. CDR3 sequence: CASRPLSTGTSGYTF. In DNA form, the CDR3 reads TGCGCCAGCAGACCACTCTCCACAGGGACAAGTGGCTACACCTTC.

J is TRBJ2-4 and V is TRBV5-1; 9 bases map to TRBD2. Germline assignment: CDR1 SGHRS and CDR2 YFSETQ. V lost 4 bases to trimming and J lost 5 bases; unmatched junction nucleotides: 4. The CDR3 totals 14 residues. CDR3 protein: CASSISGGENIQYF. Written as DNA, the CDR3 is TGCGCCAGCAGCATTAGCGGGGGCGAAAACATTCAGTACTTC.

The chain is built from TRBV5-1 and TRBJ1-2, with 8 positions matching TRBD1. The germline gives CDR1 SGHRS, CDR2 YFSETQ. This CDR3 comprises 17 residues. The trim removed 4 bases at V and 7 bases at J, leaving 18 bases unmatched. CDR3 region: CASSPGQGGRQWSGYTF. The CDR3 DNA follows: TGCGCCAGCAGCCCCGGACAGGGAGGAAGACAATGGAGTGGCTACACCTTC.

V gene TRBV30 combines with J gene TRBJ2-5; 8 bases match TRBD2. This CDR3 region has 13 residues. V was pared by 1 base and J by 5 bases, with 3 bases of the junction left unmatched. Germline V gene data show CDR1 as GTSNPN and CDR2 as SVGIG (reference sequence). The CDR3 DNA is TGTGCCTGGAGTGCCGGGGGGGCGGAGACCCAGTACTTC. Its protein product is CAWSAGGAETQYF.

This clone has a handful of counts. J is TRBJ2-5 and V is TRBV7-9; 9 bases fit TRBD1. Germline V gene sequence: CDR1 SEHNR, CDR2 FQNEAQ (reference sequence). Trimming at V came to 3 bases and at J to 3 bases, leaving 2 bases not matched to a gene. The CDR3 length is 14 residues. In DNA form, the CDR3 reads TGTGCCAGCAGCTTTTGGGACAGGGAAGAGACCCAGTACTTC. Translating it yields CASSFWDREETQYF. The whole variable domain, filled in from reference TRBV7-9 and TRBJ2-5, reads DTGVSQNPRHKITKRGQNVTFRCDPISEHNRLYWYRQTLGQGPEFLTYFQNEAQLEKSRLLSDRFSAERPKGSFSTLEIQRTEQGDSAMYLCASSFWDREETQYFGPGTRLLVL.

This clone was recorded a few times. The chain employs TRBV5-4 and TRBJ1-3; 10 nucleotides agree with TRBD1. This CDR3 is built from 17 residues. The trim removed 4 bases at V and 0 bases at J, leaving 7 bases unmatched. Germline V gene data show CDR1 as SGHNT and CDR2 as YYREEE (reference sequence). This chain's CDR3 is CASSQGTGAYSGNTIYF. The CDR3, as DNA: TGTGCCAGCAGCCAAGGGACAGGGGCCTACTCTGGAAACACCATATATTTT.

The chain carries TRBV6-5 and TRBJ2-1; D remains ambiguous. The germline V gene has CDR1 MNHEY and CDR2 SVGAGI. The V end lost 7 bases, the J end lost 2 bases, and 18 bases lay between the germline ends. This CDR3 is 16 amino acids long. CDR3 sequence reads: CASTFSAPQTYNEQFF. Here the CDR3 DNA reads TGTGCCAGCACTTTCTCCGCCCCCCAGACCTACAATGAGCAGTTCTTC.

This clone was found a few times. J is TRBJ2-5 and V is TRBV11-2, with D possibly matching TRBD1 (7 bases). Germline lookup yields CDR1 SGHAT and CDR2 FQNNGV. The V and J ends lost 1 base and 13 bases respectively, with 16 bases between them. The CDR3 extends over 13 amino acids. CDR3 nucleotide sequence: TGTGCCAGCAGCTTAGTACAGGGGACTCAGCCGTACTTC. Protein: CASSLVQGTQPYF.

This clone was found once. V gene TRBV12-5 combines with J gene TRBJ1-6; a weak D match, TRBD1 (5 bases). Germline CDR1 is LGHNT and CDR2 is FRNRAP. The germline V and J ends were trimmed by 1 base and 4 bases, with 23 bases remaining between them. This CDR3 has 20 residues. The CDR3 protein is CASGLANPGLTSTYNSPLHF. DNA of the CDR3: TGTGCTAGTGGTTTGGCAAACCCGGGACTGACCTCCACTTATAATTCACCCCTCCACTTT.

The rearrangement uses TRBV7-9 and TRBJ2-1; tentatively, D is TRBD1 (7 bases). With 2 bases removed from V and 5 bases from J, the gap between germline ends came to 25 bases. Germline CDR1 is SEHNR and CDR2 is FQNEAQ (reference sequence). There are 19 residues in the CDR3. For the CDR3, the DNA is TGTGCCAGCAGCTTACAAAGGGGACAGACCAGGGGGGCTCACAATGAGCAGTTCTTC. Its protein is CASSLQRGQTRGAHNEQFF.

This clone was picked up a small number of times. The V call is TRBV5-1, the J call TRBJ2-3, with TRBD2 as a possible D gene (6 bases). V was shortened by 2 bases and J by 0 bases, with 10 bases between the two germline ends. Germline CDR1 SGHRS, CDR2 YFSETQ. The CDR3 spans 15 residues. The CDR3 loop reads CASSFWSGSTDTQYF. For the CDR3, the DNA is TGCGCCAGCAGCTTTTGGAGCGGGAGCACAGATACGCAGTATTTT.